One and the same sample provided the 27 T cell receptor beta chains below, sequenced in a study of PD-1 blockade in classical Hodgkin lymphoma. All trial patients relapsed after autologous stem cell transplantation. The repertoire was sequenced with immunoSEQ multiplex PCR; TCRdb's copy has only in-frame clones and lacks some. Among roughly 16,000 clones listed, around 72% were seen once. Sequenced here: peripheral blood mononuclear cells (PBMCs), sampled at baseline. These receptors were obtained from a human donor with classical Hodgkin lymphoma.

The chain combines TRBV5-1 with TRBJ2-7; 9 bases are a match to TRBD2. This CDR3 region has 16 residues. CDR1 is SGHRS and CDR2 is YFSETQ in the germline V gene. With V trimmed by 0 bases and J by 1 base, 5 bases remained unmatched. CDR3 in DNA: TGCGCCAGCAGCTTGGGCAGCGGGGGGCCGTCCTACGAGCAGTACTTC. Encoded protein: CASSLGSGGPSYEQYF.

The V gene is TRBV28, the J gene TRBJ1-4; D gene uncertain. Deletions cut 2 bases from V and 8 bases from J, with 3 bases between. Looked up from germline, CDR1 is MDHEN and CDR2 is SYDVKM. CDR3 size: 11 residues. CDR3 residues: CASSLREKLFF. CDR3 nucleotides: TGTGCCAGCAGTTTACGAGAAAAACTGTTTTTT.

The table lists this clone with a few counts. The chain uses TRBV4-1 and TRBJ2-7, with TRBD2 matching over 7 bases. Germline CDR1 is MGHRA and CDR2 is YSYEKL. V was clipped by 1 base and J by 4 bases; unmatched bases: 10. The CDR3 totals 16 residues. CDR3: CASSQVSGTGLYEQYF. CDR3 nucleotides: TGCGCCAGCAGCCAAGTATCCGGGACGGGACTATACGAGCAGTACTTC.

Written as DNA, the CDR3 is TGCGCCAGCAGCCTGACAGGGGACCCCTACGAGCAGTACTTC. As protein: CASSLTGDPYEQYF. V and J are TRBV5-1 and TRBJ2-7; 8 bases map to TRBD1. There are 14 residues in the CDR3. The V segment lost 4 bases and the J segment 2 bases; nucleotides outside the gene matches: 5. CDR1 is SGHRS, CDR2 YFSETQ, per germline.

This clone occurred once. J is TRBJ1-2 and V is TRBV4-2; 10 bases are a match to TRBD1. J was trimmed by 8 bases and V by 0 bases; bases with no gene match: 9. Germline-derived CDR1 and CDR2 are LGHNA and YNFKEQ. The CDR3 consists of 16 residues. The CDR3 protein is CASSQEPGQGDGGYTF. The CDR3 DNA follows: TGTGCCAGCAGCCAAGAGCCCGGACAGGGGGACGGAGGCTACACCTTC.

The chain carries TRBV5-6 and TRBJ2-5; D could derive from TRBD1 or TRBD2 (5 bases each). The length of the CDR3 is 17 residues. The V end was cut by 5 bases, the J end by 1 base, with 21 bases between. Germline V lookup: CDR1 SGHDT, CDR2 YYEEEE. The CDR3 bases are TGTGCCAGCAGTACCCCCTTTGGGGGAGTGAGCCAAGAGACCCAGTACTTC. Translated: CASSTPFGGVSQETQYF.

For the CDR3, the DNA is TGTGCCAGCAGTCTGACCACGAACACTGAAGCTTTCTTT. This translates into CASSLTTNTEAFF. The V call is TRBV27, the J call TRBJ1-1; no firm D call. The CDR3 has 13 amino acids. Germline values: CDR1 MNHEY, CDR2 SMNVEV (reference sequence). Trimming took 5 bases from V and 1 from J, leaving 8 bases between them.

V and J are TRBV10-3 and TRBJ1-1, with no clear D. The ends were cut back, 10 bases at V and 1 base at J, with 13 bases in the middle. The CDR3 totals 13 residues. Germline V lookup: CDR1 ENHRY, CDR2 SYGVKD. For the CDR3, the DNA is TGTGCCACTATATCCGAAGAGAACACTGAAGCTTTCTTT. It yields the protein CATISEENTEAFF.

This chain uses TRBV11-2 with TRBJ2-2, with 8 bases that match TRBD2. J was trimmed by 5 bases and V by 4 bases; bases with no gene match: 6. The germline gives CDR1 SGHAT, CDR2 FQNNGV. This CDR3 region has 15 residues. The CDR3 DNA follows: TGTGCCAGCAGCTCAAGGGCGGGAGGAACCGGGGAGCTGTTTTTT. Its translation is CASSSRAGGTGELFF.

This clone turned up a few times. The V gene is TRBV19, the J gene TRBJ1-3; TRBD1 might be the D (5 bases). Per germline, CDR1 LNHDA and CDR2 SQIVND (reference sequence). The CDR3 loop spans 22 amino acids. V gave up 3 bases and J gave up 4 bases, with 34 bases separating them. The CDR3 DNA sequence: TGTGCCAGTAGTATCCAATTCATTACTTACCGGGACTCAACTTCGTCGGGAAACACCATATATTTT. It translates to CASSIQFITYRDSTSSGNTIYF.

The chain couples TRBV7-2 to TRBJ2-5, with D uncertain. Germline lookup yields CDR1 SGHTA and CDR2 FQGNSA. The CDR3 has 13 amino acids. Trimming cost V 9 bases and J 5 bases, with 16 bases left between them. CDR3 bases: TGTGCCAGTTCACTCACGTTGACGGAGACCCAGTACTTC. This sequence encodes CASSLTLTETQYF.

The V and J genes are TRBV7-2 and TRBJ1-5; D gene ambiguous. Trimming left V 1 base short and J 1 base short, with 8 bases between. CDR3 length: 15 residues. Germline V lookup: CDR1 SGHTA, CDR2 FQGNSA. This CDR3 reads CASSLGGVSNQPQHF. As DNA, the CDR3 is TGTGCCAGCAGCTTAGGCGGGGTGAGCAATCAGCCCCAGCATTTT.

This clone showed up just a few times. The chain carries TRBV18 and TRBJ1-1; 9 bases agree with TRBD1. The germline V gene encodes CDR1 KGHSH and CDR2 LQKENI. The trim removed 6 bases at V and 6 bases at J, leaving 8 bases unmatched. The CDR3 has 14 amino acids. The CDR3: CASSPGTGRSEAFF. The CDR3, as DNA: TGTGCCAGCTCCCCCGGGACAGGGCGATCTGAAGCTTTCTTT.

The chain recombines TRBV28 with TRBJ1-5, with unresolved D. The germline V and J ends were trimmed by 3 bases and 1 base, with 4 bases remaining between them. The CDR3 covers 13 residues. Germline V gene sequence: CDR1 MDHEN, CDR2 SYDVKM. In nucleotides, the CDR3 is TGTGCCAGCAGTTTTTCAAGCAATCAGCCCCAGCATTTT. It yields the protein CASSFSSNQPQHF.

This chain uses TRBV5-6 with TRBJ2-5; 13 nucleotides match TRBD2. V trimming: 0 bases; J trimming: 7 bases; junction bases outside the gene matches: 15. The CDR3 loop spans 19 amino acids. Germline V gene lookup returns CDR1 SGHDT and CDR2 YYEEEE. CDR3 protein: CASSLGLAGGFPPRGTQYF. The DNA for the CDR3 is TGTGCCAGCAGCTTGGGACTAGCGGGAGGATTCCCCCCAAGGGGGACCCAGTACTTC.

Worth noting for this clone: At one end, the junction sequence differs from germline, possibly due to a read error. The V gene is TRBV5-1, the J gene TRBJ2-1; 7 nucleotides agree with TRBD2. Per germline, CDR1 SGHRS and CDR2 YFSETQ. This CDR3 has 15 residues. The CDR3, as DNA: TGCGCCAGCAGCAGTATAGCGGGCTCCCACAATGAGCAGTTCTTC. Translation: CASSSIAGSHNEQFF.

The chain carries TRBV5-1 and TRBJ2-7; a weak D match, TRBD2 (6 bases). Looked up from germline, CDR1 is SGHRS and CDR2 is YFSETQ. Trimming pared 4 bases from V and 3 bases from J, leaving 14 bases between. This CDR3 contains 14 residues. Here the CDR3 DNA reads TGCGCCAGCAGCCCGGGGGTCTCAATCTACGAGCAGTACTTC. This sequence encodes CASSPGVSIYEQYF.

The chain links TRBV28 to TRBJ2-7; 9 positions match TRBD1. The CDR3 is made up of 14 amino acids. Germline CDR1 MDHEN, CDR2 SYDVKM. Losses at the gene ends were 2 bases for V and 4 bases for J; bases not matched to a gene: 3. CDR3 residues: CASSLTGGRYEQYF. DNA for the CDR3: TGTGCCAGCAGTTTAACAGGGGGCAGGTACGAGCAGTACTTC.

The chain employs TRBV4-3 and TRBJ2-7; D remains ambiguous. The CDR3 spans 12 residues. Deletions cut 3 bases from V and 4 bases from J, with 7 bases between. The V gene's germline CDR1 is LGHNA and CDR2 YSLEER. CDR3 nucleotide sequence: TGCGCCAGCAGCCAGCGCTTTTACGAGCAGTACTTC. Protein product: CASSQRFYEQYF.

The chain has TRBV5-1 and TRBJ2-3; a weak D match, TRBD1 (6 bases). The germline V gene encodes CDR1 SGHRS and CDR2 YFSETQ. The CDR3 spans 16 residues. Deletions cut 4 bases from V and 6 bases from J, with 21 bases between. The CDR3 DNA reads as TGCGCCAGCAGCCTGGGGGTAAACAGGGTTATCGATACGCAGTATTTT. Amino acids: CASSLGVNRVIDTQYF.

The rearrangement uses TRBV18 and TRBJ2-7; the D gene is possibly TRBD1 (6 bases). In germline, CDR1 is KGHSH, CDR2 LQKENI. Trimming pared 6 bases from V and 2 bases from J, leaving 14 bases between. The CDR3 loop spans 14 amino acids. The CDR3 bases are TGTGCCAGCTCTCCCGGAGGACAGACCTACGAGCAGTACTTC. Its protein is CASSPGGQTYEQYF.

V gene TRBV30 combines with J gene TRBJ2-3; D unresolved. The CDR3 consists of 13 residues. CDR1 GTSNPN and CDR2 SVGIG come from the germline V gene (reference sequence). V was trimmed by 0 bases and J by 3 bases, leaving 7 bases between them. The CDR3 sequence: CAWSVLGTDTQYF. CDR3 nucleotide sequence: TGTGCCTGGAGTGTACTTGGGACAGATACGCAGTATTTT.

The V call is TRBV19, the J call TRBJ1-1; the D is unclear. The CDR3 contains 15 residues. Looked up from germline, CDR1 is LNHDA and CDR2 is SQIVND (reference sequence). V shed 6 bases and J shed 6 bases, with 20 bases lying between them. CDR3 sequence: CASRDPRGFNAEAFF. CDR3 bases: TGTGCCAGTAGGGACCCCCGGGGTTTTAACGCTGAAGCTTTCTTT. Full variable domain (missing parts from reference TRBV19 and TRBJ1-1): DGGITQSPKYLFRKEGQNVTLSCEQNLNHDAMYWYRQDPGQGLRLIYYSQIVNDFQKGDIAEGYSVSREKKESFPLTVTSAQKNPTAFYLCASRDPRGFNAEAFFGQGTRLTVV.

This chain links TRBV19 with TRBJ2-3; 8 bases align to TRBD2. V was pared by 3 bases and J by 1 base, with 6 bases of the junction left unmatched. The germline gives CDR1 LNHDA, CDR2 SQIVND (reference sequence). The CDR3 consists of 16 residues. The CDR3 DNA reads as TGTGCCAGTAGTATTTTCTTAGCGGGACGCACAGATACGCAGTATTTT. This translates into CASSIFLAGRTDTQYF.

V usage is TRBV5-4 and J usage is TRBJ1-2; 10 nucleotides match TRBD1. V lost 0 bases and J lost 6; bases outside the gene matches: 11. CDR3 length equals 17 residues. CDR1 and CDR2 from the germline V gene are SGHNT and YYREEE (reference sequence). DNA of the CDR3: TGTGCCAGCAGCTTGGGGATGACAGGGGGCATGGGCGATGGCTACACCTTC. This sequence encodes CASSLGMTGGMGDGYTF.

V gene TRBV4-2 combines with J gene TRBJ2-2; 14 nucleotides match TRBD2. V was clipped by 0 bases and J by 5 bases; unmatched bases: 5. Germline CDR1 LGHNA, CDR2 YNFKEQ. CDR3 length: 18 amino acids. The CDR3 reads CASSQEGLAGEETGELFF. CDR3 in DNA: TGTGCCAGCAGCCAAGAGGGACTAGCGGGAGAGGAAACCGGGGAGCTGTTTTTT.

This chain joins TRBV7-2 and TRBJ2-7, with a possible D match to TRBD2 (6 bases). Germline V gene data show CDR1 as SGHTA and CDR2 as FQGNSA. There are 15 residues in the CDR3. V lost 4 bases and J lost 1, with 14 bases in between. The CDR3 DNA reads as TGTGCCAGCAGCTCCAGCGGCAGCGGGTCCTACGAGCAGTACTTC. Its translation is CASSSSGSGSYEQYF.